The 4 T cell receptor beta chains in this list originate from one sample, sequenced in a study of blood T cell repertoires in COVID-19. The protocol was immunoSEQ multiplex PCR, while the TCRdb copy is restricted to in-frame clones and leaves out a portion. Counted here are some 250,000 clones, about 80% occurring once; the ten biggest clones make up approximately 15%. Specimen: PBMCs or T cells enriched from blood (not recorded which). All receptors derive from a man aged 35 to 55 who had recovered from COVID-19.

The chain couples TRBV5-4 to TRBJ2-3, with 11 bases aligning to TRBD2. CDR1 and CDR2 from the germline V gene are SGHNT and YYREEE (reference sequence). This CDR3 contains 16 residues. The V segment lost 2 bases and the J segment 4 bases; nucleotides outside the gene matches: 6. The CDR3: CASSLDSGGAADTQYF. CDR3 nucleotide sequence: TGTGCCAGCAGCTTAGATAGCGGGGGGGCCGCAGATACGCAGTATTTT.

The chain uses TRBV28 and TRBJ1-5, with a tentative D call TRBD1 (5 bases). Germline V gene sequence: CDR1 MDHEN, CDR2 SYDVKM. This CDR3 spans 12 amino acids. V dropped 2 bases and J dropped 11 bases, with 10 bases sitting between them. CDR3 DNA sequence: TGTGCCAGCAGTTTAAGGGCCAGGGCCCAGCATTTT. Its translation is CASSLRARAQHF.

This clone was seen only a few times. DNA for the CDR3: TGTGCCAGCAGCTTAGGATCGCGTAGTGGTCAGCCCCAGCATTTT. It translates to CASSLGSRSGQPQHF. J is TRBJ1-5 and V is TRBV7-2; D ambiguous. Trimming left V 1 base short and J 6 bases short, with 13 bases between. The CDR3 is 15 residues long. Germline assignment: CDR1 SGHTA and CDR2 FQGNSA. Supplemented by reference TRBV7-2 and TRBJ1-5, the full variable domain reads GAGVSQSPSNKVTEKGKDVELRCDPISGHTALYWYRQSLGQGLEFLIYFQGNSAPDKSGLPSDRFSAERTGGSVSTLTIQRTQQEDSAVYLCASSLGSRSGQPQHFGDGTRLSIL.

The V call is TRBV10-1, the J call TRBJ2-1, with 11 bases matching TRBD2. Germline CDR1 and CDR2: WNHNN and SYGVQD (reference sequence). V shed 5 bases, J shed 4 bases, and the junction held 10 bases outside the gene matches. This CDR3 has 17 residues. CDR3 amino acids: CASSSEGTSGRYNEQFF. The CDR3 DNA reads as TGCGCCAGCAGTTCCGAAGGGACTAGCGGAAGATACAATGAGCAGTTCTTC.